Below are 10 T cell receptor beta chains sequenced from a single sample in a study of blood T cell repertoires in COVID-19 (dated by TCRdb to 2018 to 2021). The protocol used for the library was the immunoSEQ multiplex PCR assay. Held by TCRdb, this immuneACCESS table contains in-frame sequences only and omits some clones. Under half of the omission traces to an unresolved V gene where checked; the cause of the rest is unknown. For this sample there are around 300,000 clones; 83% appear just once. The ten largest make up roughly 9.4% of the sample. The source material was peripheral blood. These receptors were collected from a woman aged 45-65 years who had recovered from COVID-19.

As regards this clone: This same CDR3 is encoded by further DNA sequences in the sample. This chain uses TRBV4-2 with TRBJ2-7, with a tentative D call TRBD2 (7 bases). CDR3 length equals 14 residues. The V and J ends lost 1 base and 4 bases respectively, with 11 bases between them. CDR1 is LGHNA, CDR2 YNFKEQ, per germline. Here the CDR3 reads CASSQGGGGYEQYF. In DNA form, the CDR3 reads TGTGCCAGCAGCCAAGGGGGGGGCGGGTACGAGCAGTACTTC.

The chain carries TRBV6-5 and TRBJ2-7; 9 bases fit TRBD1. The germline CDR1 and CDR2 sequences are MNHEY and SVGAGI. The CDR3 has 15 residues. The V segment lost 7 bases and the J segment 6 bases; nucleotides outside the gene matches: 13. Here the CDR3 reads CASMELPGQGTEQYF. For the CDR3, the DNA is TGTGCCAGCATGGAGTTACCGGGACAGGGAACCGAGCAGTACTTC.

A few counts support this clone. The chain employs TRBV11-2 and TRBJ1-2; D not resolved. Trimming took off 6 bases at V and 4 bases at J, with 15 bases between the two ends. The germline CDR1 and CDR2 sequences are SGHAT and FQNNGV. This CDR3 is 14 amino acids long. The CDR3 DNA sequence: TGTGCCAGCAGTTCTTCTAGAAGAGTCTATGGCTACACCTTC. This translates into CASSSSRRVYGYTF.

There are a few counts of this clone. Other nucleotide sequences in the sample specify the same CDR3. This rearrangement joins TRBV11-2 to TRBJ2-3; no reliable D call. Per germline, CDR1 SGHAT and CDR2 FQNNGV. Between the trimmed V and J ends, which lost 3 bases and 3 bases, there was a span of 10 bases. The CDR3 consists of 14 residues. The CDR3 reads CASSLSLTTDTQYF. The CDR3 bases are TGTGCCAGCAGCTTGAGTCTGACAACAGATACGCAGTATTTT.

Of note for this clone: The sample has other DNA sequences that encode this CDR3 too. This chain connects TRBV15 to TRBJ1-4, with D perhaps matching TRBD1 (5 bases). The CDR3 is 15 residues long. Trimming shortened V by 1 base and J by 8 bases, and 14 bases separated the two germline ends. Per the germline V gene, CDR1 is LNHNV and CDR2 is YYDKDF (reference sequence). In DNA, the CDR3 is TGTGCCACCAGCAGAGTAAGGGGCGCGGGGGAAAAACTGTTTTTT. It encodes CATSRVRGAGEKLFF.

The V call is TRBV28, the J call TRBJ2-5, with D perhaps TRBD1 (6 bases). V was clipped by 5 bases and J by 5 bases, with 18 bases between them. The V gene's germline CDR1 is MDHEN and CDR2 SYDVKM. CDR3 length: 15 residues. CDR3 amino acids: CASSRGRQVRETQYF. DNA of the CDR3: TGTGCCAGCAGTCGCGGTCGACAGGTGCGCGAGACCCAGTACTTC.

The V gene is TRBV7-2, the J gene TRBJ2-1; D is unresolved. Germline-derived CDR1 and CDR2 are SGHTA and FQGNSA. The ends were cut back, 5 bases at V and 8 bases at J, with 13 bases in the middle. The CDR3 runs to 13 residues. CDR3 amino acids: CASSGSGHHEQFF. CDR3 nucleotides: TGTGCCAGCAGCGGTAGTGGGCACCATGAGCAGTTCTTC.

The chain couples TRBV5-6 to TRBJ1-2; 10 nucleotides align to TRBD1. The V gene end was trimmed by 4 bases and the J gene end by 0 bases; junction bases not matched to a gene: 9. CDR1 SGHDT and CDR2 YYEEEE come from the germline V gene. The CDR3 covers 17 residues. CDR3 residues: CASSQIGGQGANYGYTF. In DNA, the CDR3 is TGTGCCAGCAGCCAAATTGGTGGACAGGGGGCTAACTATGGCTACACCTTC.

V and J are TRBV11-3 and TRBJ2-7; D perhaps matches TRBD1 (5 bases). The CDR3 has 17 residues. From germline, CDR1 is SGHNT and CDR2 YENEEA. V lost 6 bases, J lost 5 bases, and 26 bases lay in between. The CDR3, as DNA: TGTGCCAGCAGATTGACAGACCTCGGCCAGAGGAACGACGAGCAGTACTTC. Protein sequence: CASRLTDLGQRNDEQYF.

On this clone: Other DNA sequences within the sample encode an identical CDR3. This rearrangement joins TRBV20-1 to TRBJ2-7; D remains ambiguous. Germline lookup yields CDR1 DFQATT and CDR2 SNEGSKA (reference sequence). The CDR3 is 11 amino acids. Trimming cost V 3 bases and J 3 bases, with 6 bases left between them. The CDR3 nucleotides are TGCAGTGCTAGTAACAGCTACGAGCAGTACTTC. Translated: CSASNSYEQYF.